The clone carrying this TCR beta chain was seen repeatedly, ten times or more. Its antigen remains unidentified. The data originate from a study of breast tumors, draining lymph nodes, adjacent tissues. Findings of the study overall: Tumor T cell lymph node origin was a supported hypothesis, not proven. Compared with basal-like, luminal-like tumors shared significantly more repertoire with nontumor tissue.

The germline CDR1 and CDR2 sequences are LNHNV and YYDKDF (reference sequence). V shed 3 bases and J 0 bases; nucleotides not matched to a gene: 14. The CDR3 runs 19 residues. MiXCR, run by TCRdb on the multiplex PCR reads, gives a single entry per CDR3 protein. The sample includes more than 20,000 distinct CDR3 sequences, 23% of them seen just once. This TCR derives from a female donor with breast cancer. Some clones in this sample may be carry-over from other donors' samples. The sequenced material came from breast tumor tissue. The rearrangement joins TRBV15 to TRBJ1-5; 7 bases match TRBD1. The CDR3, as DNA: TGTGCCACCAGCAGGGCCTCCGGGACAGCTCTCTATAGCAATCAGCCCCAGCATTTT. Amino acids: CATSRASGTALYSNQPQHF.